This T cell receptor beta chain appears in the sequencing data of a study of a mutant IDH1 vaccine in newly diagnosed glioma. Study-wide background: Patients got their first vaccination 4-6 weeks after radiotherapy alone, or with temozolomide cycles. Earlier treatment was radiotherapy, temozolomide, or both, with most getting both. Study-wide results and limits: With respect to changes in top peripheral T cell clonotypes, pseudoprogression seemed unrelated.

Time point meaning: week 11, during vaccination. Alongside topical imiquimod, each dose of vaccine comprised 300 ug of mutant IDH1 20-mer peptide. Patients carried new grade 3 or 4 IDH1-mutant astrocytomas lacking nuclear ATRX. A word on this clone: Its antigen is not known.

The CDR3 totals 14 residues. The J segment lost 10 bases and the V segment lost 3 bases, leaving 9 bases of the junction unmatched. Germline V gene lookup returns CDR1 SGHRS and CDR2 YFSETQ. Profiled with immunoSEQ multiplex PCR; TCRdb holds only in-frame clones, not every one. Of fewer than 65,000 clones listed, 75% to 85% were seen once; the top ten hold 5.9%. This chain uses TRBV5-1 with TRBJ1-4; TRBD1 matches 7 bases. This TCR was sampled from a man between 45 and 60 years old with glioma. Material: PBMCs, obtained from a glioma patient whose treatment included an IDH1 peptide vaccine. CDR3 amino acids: CASSSTGLSTKLFF. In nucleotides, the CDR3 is TGCGCCAGCAGCTCGACAGGGTTATCGACAAAACTGTTTTTT.